The subject of this entry is one TCR beta chain. The antigen is not known. This entry comes from a study of T cell responses to AZD1222 COVID-19 vaccine. Produced via immunoSEQ multiplex PCR; TCRdb's table is partial and in-frame only. The top ten hold approximately 4% of the sample, which has some 200,000 clones, 90% to 95% seen once. The CDR3 covers 14 residues. The V gene's germline CDR1 is LNHDA and CDR2 SQIVND (reference sequence). J was trimmed by 5 bases and V by 3 bases; bases with no gene match: 6. Study results and caveats: Recipients of two AZD1222 doses showed rising Spike-specific TCR breadth and depth. Baseline seropositivity characterized only a handful of AZD1222 recipients.

Sequenced here: peripheral blood, sampled 28 days after the second dose of the MenACWY control vaccine. The sequence derives from an adult who received the MenACWY meningococcal vaccine as a control. This chain links TRBV19 with TRBJ1-1; 7 positions match TRBD1. CDR3 region: CASSILGRGTEAFF. CDR3 nucleotides: TGTGCCAGTAGTATCTTGGGCAGGGGGACTGAAGCTTTCTTT.